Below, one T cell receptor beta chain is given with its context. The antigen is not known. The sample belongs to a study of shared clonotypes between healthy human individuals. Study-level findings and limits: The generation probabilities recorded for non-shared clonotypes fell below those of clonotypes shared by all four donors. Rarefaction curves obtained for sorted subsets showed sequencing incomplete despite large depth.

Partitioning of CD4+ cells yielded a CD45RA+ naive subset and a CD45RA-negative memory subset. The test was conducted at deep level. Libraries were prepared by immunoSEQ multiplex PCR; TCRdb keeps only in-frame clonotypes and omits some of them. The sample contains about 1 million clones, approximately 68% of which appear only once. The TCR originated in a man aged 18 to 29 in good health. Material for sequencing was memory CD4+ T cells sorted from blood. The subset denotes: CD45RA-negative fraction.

The CDR3 sequence: CASSSIRDRVNEQYF. CDR3 nucleotides: TGTGCCAGCAGTTCCATCCGGGACAGGGTCAACGAGCAGTACTTC. The genes are TRBV28 and TRBJ2-7; TRBD1 matches 9 bases. Germline loops: CDR1 MDHEN, CDR2 SYDVKM. Trimming took 4 bases from V and 5 from J; bases not matched to a gene: 9. This CDR3 has 15 residues.